This TCR beta chain stems from a study of graft-versus-host responses after intestinal transplantation. Study-wide background: Every one of the recipients received anti-thymocyte globulin induction and afterwards took tacrolimus and steroids for approximately 3 years. Points from the study as a whole: GvH clones were identified in recipient marrow, with some first appearing in ileum or blood.

The assay was immunoSEQ multiplex PCR, and TCRdb's table has in-frame clones only and misses some. The sample contains 35,000 to 45,000 clones, roughly 94% of which appear only once. Worth noting for this clone: Its antigen is not known.

Per germline, CDR1 SGHTA and CDR2 FQGNSA. The trim removed 5 bases at V and 8 bases at J, leaving 10 bases unmatched. CDR3 length: 14 amino acids. This sample comprised unstimulated CD4+ T cells sorted from spleen or lymph node cells, obtained before transplant. The chain carries TRBV7-2 and TRBJ2-7; TRBD1 matches 9 bases. This receptor was obtained from a human donor who was the organ donor for an intestinal transplant. CDR3 bases: TGTGCCAGCAGCCTCGGGACAGGGTTTACTCAGCAGTACTTC. Translation gives CASSLGTGFTQQYF. The variable domain in full, completed from reference TRBV7-2 and TRBJ2-7, reads GAGVSQSPSNKVTEKGKDVELRCDPISGHTALYWYRQSLGQGLEFLIYFQGNSAPDKSGLPSDRFSAERTGGSVSTLTIQRTQQEDSAVYLCASSLGTGFTQQYFGPGTRLTVT.